A selection of T cell receptor beta chains follows, all from one sample in a study of blood T cells in healthy people across ages. TCRdb passed the 5' RACE reads through MiXCR, listing each CDR3 protein once. Seen here are 1.5 million to 1.8 million distinct CDR3 sequences, 40% to 45% observed once, and the top ten hold 4%. Material for sequencing was blood. These receptors originate from a woman in her late teens or twenties in good health. Both conserved end residues are part of each CDR3. D genes are given only for firm matches. Size is omitted from some rows. Given values are once, few, many or a class for expanded clones.

>TRBJ1-1|TRBD1|NA|TRBV20-1
CSATTGGGEAFF
TGCAGTGCTACCACAGGGGGAGGCGAAGCTTTCTTT
>TRBJ1-1|NA|few|TRBV29-1
CSVYLPGLLNTEAFF
TGCAGCGTTTACCTCCCGGGACTTTTGAACACTGAAGCTTTCTTT
>TRBJ1-1|NA|NA|TRBV4-3
CASSQGWGIGFVAEAFF
TGCGCCAGCAGCCAAGGATGGGGGATCGGGTTCGTGGCTGAAGCTTTCTTT
>TRBJ1-2|NA|few|TRBV27
CASSLKTGYYGYTF
TGTGCCAGCAGTTTAAAAACAGGGTACTATGGCTACACCTTC
>TRBJ1-6|TRBD1|NA|TRBV2
CVSEGQGDSPLHF
TGTGTCAGCGAGGGACAGGGAGATTCACCCCTCCACTTT
>TRBJ2-3|TRBD2|NA|TRBV3-1
CASSPEAGADTQYF
TGTGCCAGCAGCCCAGAAGCGGGGGCAGATACGCAGTATTTT
>TRBJ2-7|TRBD2|few|TRBV3-1
CASSQDRSGGPTYEQYF
TGTGCCAGCAGCCAAGATAGGAGCGGGGGACCAACATACGAGCAGTACTTC
>TRBJ1-1|NA|few|TRBV10-2
CASSAVRNTEAFF
TGCGCCAGCAGTGCGGTCAGAAACACTGAAGCTTTCTTT
>TRBJ2-7|TRBD2|few|TRBV5-6
CASSYRLAAYEQYF
TGTGCCAGCAGCTACCGACTAGCGGCCTACGAGCAGTACTTC
>TRBJ1-1|NA|once|TRBV2
CASSLTDSGTEAFF
TGTGCCAGCAGTCTGACAGACAGTGGCACTGAAGCTTTCTTT
>TRBJ1-5|NA|NA|TRBV6-1
CASSEVAGSNQPQHF
TGTGCCAGCAGTGAAGTCGCAGGGAGCAATCAGCCCCAGCATTTT
>TRBJ2-1|TRBD1|NA|TRBV29-1
CSASGTGWNEQFF
TGCAGCGCCTCCGGGACAGGGTGGAATGAGCAGTTCTTC
>TRBJ2-7|NA|NA|TRBV10-1
CASSGTYPYEQYF
TGCGCCAGCAGTGGAACTTACCCGTACGAGCAGTACTTC
>TRBJ1-2|NA|few|TRBV20-1
CSARVGGYSYGYTF
TGCAGTGCTAGAGTTGGGGGGTACTCCTATGGCTACACCTTC
>TRBJ1-2|TRBD1|NA|TRBV29-1
CSSRTGIYDYTF
TGCAGCTCCCGGACAGGGATTTATGACTACACCTTC
>TRBJ2-1|TRBD2|NA|TRBV9
CASSPNSGRSSYNEQFF
TGTGCCAGCAGCCCTAATAGCGGGAGGAGCTCCTACAATGAGCAGTTCTTC
>TRBJ2-7|TRBD1|NA|TRBV28
CASSSTPGTGVVGLHNEQYF
TGTGCCAGCAGTTCCACACCCGGGACAGGTGTTGTGGGCCTGCACAATGAGCAGTACTTC
>TRBJ1-1|NA|NA|TRBV6-5
CASSYSGRPNTEAFF
TGTGCCAGCAGTTACTCGGGACGACCGAACACTGAAGCTTTCTTT
>TRBJ2-3|TRBD2|few|TRBV12-3/TRBV12-4
CASRKTSGSTDTQYF
TGTGCCAGCAGGAAGACTAGCGGGTCGACAGATACGCAGTATTTT
>TRBJ2-7|TRBD1|NA|TRBV6-2/TRBV6-3
CASIDGTGSYEQYF
TGTGCCAGCATCGACGGGACAGGGAGTTACGAGCAGTACTTC
>TRBJ2-2|NA|NA|TRBV24-1
CATAQGGELFF
TGTGCCACCGCCCAAGGCGGGGAGCTGTTTTTT
>TRBJ2-6|NA|once|TRBV19
CASSFGGRSGANVLTF
TGTGCCAGTAGCTTCGGCGGGCGCTCTGGGGCCAACGTCCTGACTTTC
>TRBJ2-5|NA|NA|TRBV15
CATSGDLEETQYF
TGTGCCACCAGCGGGGACTTGGAAGAGACCCAGTACTTC
>TRBJ2-1|NA|few|TRBV15
CATSREFGISYNEQFF
TGTGCCACCAGCAGAGAATTCGGGATCTCCTACAATGAGCAGTTCTTC
>TRBJ2-5|NA|once|TRBV3-1
CASSHWGVDNEQYF
TGTGCCAGCAGCCACTGGGGCGTGGACAATGAGCAGTACTTC
>TRBJ2-7|TRBD1|few|TRBV4-3
CASSQFTQGAVGYEQYF
TGCGCCAGCAGCCAATTTACCCAGGGGGCAGTTGGCTACGAGCAGTACTTC
>TRBJ2-3|NA|few|TRBV5-1
CASSLAWSSSTDTQYF
TGCGCCAGCAGCTTGGCTTGGTCTAGTAGCACAGATACGCAGTATTTT
>TRBJ1-5|TRBD1|NA|TRBV24-1
CATSDRPHRGIYQPQHF
TGTGCCACCAGTGATCGTCCTCACAGGGGGATCTATCAGCCCCAGCATTTT
>TRBJ2-1|TRBD1|NA|TRBV25-1
CASSEHTGASYEQFF
TGTGCCAGCAGTGAACATACAGGGGCTTCTTACGAGCAGTTCTTC
>TRBJ2-2|NA|once|TRBV5-1
CASSLGASPGELFF
TGCGCCAGCAGCTTGGGCGCTAGCCCCGGGGAGCTGTTTTTT
>TRBJ2-3|TRBD2|NA|TRBV27
CASSPLAEDTDTQYF
TGTGCCAGCAGTCCCCTAGCGGAGGACACAGATACGCAGTATTTT
>TRBJ2-7|NA|NA|TRBV21-1
CASSKGKGTKRPFSYEQYF
TGTGCCAGCAGCAAAGGGAAGGGGACTAAACGCCCTTTCTCCTACGAGCAGTACTTC
>TRBJ2-1|TRBD2|few|TRBV11-2
CASSKTSGRAYNEQFF
TGTGCCAGCAGCAAGACTAGCGGGAGGGCCTACAATGAGCAGTTCTTC
>TRBJ2-7|NA|NA|TRBV20-1
CSASIGSTYEQYF
TGCAGTGCTAGTATTGGGTCTACCTACGAGCAGTACTTC
>TRBJ1-1|NA|few|TRBV27
CASNVGGGEAFF
TGTGCCAGCAACGTGGGGGGAGGTGAAGCTTTCTTT
>TRBJ2-5|NA|few|TRBV12-3/TRBV12-4
CASSLESRGWETQYF
TGTGCCAGCAGTTTAGAGTCCCGGGGATGGGAGACCCAGTACTTC
>TRBJ2-5|TRBD2|once|TRBV6-2/TRBV6-3
CASSRPHRLAGLKETQYF
TGTGCCAGCAGTAGACCCCACCGACTAGCGGGACTAAAAGAGACCCAGTACTTC
>TRBJ1-6|NA|NA|TRBV6-5
CASSRSNGPPRAPPHF
TGTGCCAGCAGCCGATCGAACGGGCCTCCAAGGGCGCCCCCCCACTTT
>TRBJ2-1|TRBD2|few|TRBV6-2/TRBV6-3
CASSYSSGPWDEQFF
TGTGCCAGCAGTTACTCTAGCGGGCCGTGGGATGAGCAGTTCTTC
>TRBJ2-5|TRBD1|few|TRBV5-1
CASSVGQVEETQYF
TGCGCCAGCAGCGTGGGACAGGTAGAAGAGACCCAGTACTTC
>TRBJ2-2|NA|NA|TRBV29-1
CSVEARTVPGELFF
TGCAGCGTTGAAGCACGGACAGTTCCCGGGGAGCTGTTTTTT
>TRBJ2-7|TRBD2|NA|TRBV9
CASSVDGGTCEQYF
TGTGCCAGCAGCGTCGACGGGGGGACCTGCGAGCAGTACTTC
>TRBJ2-6|NA|few|TRBV7-3
CASSLTPGSGANVLTF
TGTGCCAGCAGCTTAACACCTGGGTCTGGGGCCAACGTCCTGACTTTC
>TRBJ2-7|NA|NA|TRBV28
CASSLFSPSYEQYF
TGTGCCAGCAGTTTATTTTCCCCCTCCTACGAGCAGTACTTT
>TRBJ2-1|TRBD2|few|TRBV6-5
CASSYSTLAGTYNEQFF
TGTGCCAGCAGTTACTCGACTCTAGCGGGTACCTACAATGAGCAGTTCTTC
>TRBJ2-3|NA|NA|TRBV10-3
CAIATASTDTQYF
TGTGCCATCGCGACGGCAAGCACAGATACGCAGTATTTT
>TRBJ2-1|TRBD1|NA|TRBV9
CSSSAGPGQAFNEQFF
TGTTCCAGCAGCGCAGGACCGGGACAGGCGTTCAATGAGCAGTTCTTC
>TRBJ2-4|NA|NA|TRBV4-1
CASSQAPSVGNIQYF
TGCGCCAGCAGCCAAGCGCCCAGCGTGGGGAACATTCAGTACTTC